The 15 T cell receptor beta chains given below trace back to one sample, sequenced in a study of blood T cell repertoires in COVID-19. The method was immunoSEQ multiplex PCR; TCRdb's version includes in-frame clones alone and lacks a portion of them. The sample lists under 200,000 clones, approximately 80% occurring once. Specimen: peripheral blood. All receptors come from a woman of 80 years or more with acute or convalescent COVID-19.

The J gene is TRBJ1-3, the V gene TRBV18; a possible D gene is TRBD1 (6 bases). The CDR3 runs to 18 residues. V gave up 3 bases and J gave up 3 bases, with 21 bases separating them. CDR1 is KGHSH, CDR2 LQKENI, per germline. The CDR3 protein is CASSPLDSPRRVGNTIYF. CDR3 coding DNA: TGTGCCAGCTCACCCCTGGACAGTCCTCGGCGAGTTGGAAACACCATATATTTT. The variable domain in full, completed from reference TRBV18 and TRBJ1-3, reads NAGVMQNPRHLVRRRGQEARLRCSPMKGHSHVYWYRQLPEEGLKFMVYLQKENIIDESGMPKERFSAEFPKEGPSILRIQQVVRGDSAAYFCASSPLDSPRRVGNTIYFGEGSWLTVV.

In its sample, this clone was seen once. V is TRBV3-1 (or the pseudogene TRBV3-2) and J is TRBJ2-3; 7 bases line up with TRBD2. Germline V CDR1 and CDR2: LGHDT, YNNKEL (reference sequence). The length of the CDR3 is 15 residues. With 3 bases clipped from V and 2 bases from J, the junction kept 5 bases outside the gene matches. The CDR3: CASSHNGRDTDTQYF. The CDR3 DNA reads TGTGCCAGCAGCCACAATGGGAGGGACACAGATACGCAGTATTTT.

The rearrangement joins TRBV18 to TRBJ2-7; D perhaps matches TRBD2 (6 bases). V was trimmed by 6 bases and J by 7 bases, leaving 28 bases between them. The CDR3 runs to 17 residues. Germline V gene lookup returns CDR1 KGHSH and CDR2 LQKENI. CDR3 sequence: CASSGLLRGPGEREQYF. CDR3 sequence (DNA): TGTGCCAGCTCCGGATTGTTGCGGGGCCCCGGGGAGCGGGAGCAGTACTTC.

This sequence joins TRBV5-8 and TRBJ2-5, with D perhaps matching TRBD2 (6 bases). Germline V gene data show CDR1 as SGHTS and CDR2 as YDEGEE. The CDR3 covers 16 residues. V was pared by 3 bases and J by 0 bases, with 15 bases between. The CDR3 reads CASSSGAGLYQETQYF. The CDR3 nucleotides are TGTGCCAGCAGCTCGGGAGCAGGGTTGTACCAAGAGACCCAGTACTTC.

This chain connects TRBV6-6 to TRBJ1-1; 7 bases are a match to TRBD1. Germline-derived CDR1 and CDR2 are MNHNY and SVGAGI (reference sequence). Trimming removed 6 bases from V and 2 bases from J; junction bases left unmatched: 6. This CDR3 comprises 14 residues. CDR3 sequence (DNA): TGTGCCAGCAGGGACGACAGGGTTAACACTGAAGCTTTCTTT. Its protein product is CASRDDRVNTEAFF.

The rearrangement uses TRBV4-2 and TRBJ1-1; D gene uncertain. The germline CDR1 and CDR2 sequences are LGHNA and YNFKEQ. V was trimmed by 0 bases and J by 4 bases, leaving 6 bases between them. The CDR3 extends over 13 amino acids. CDR3 DNA sequence: TGTGCCAGCAGCCAAGATAGAGGCACTGAAGCTTTCTTT. Its translation is CASSQDRGTEAFF.

The V gene is TRBV11-3, the J gene TRBJ2-1; TRBD1 matches at 9 bases. The CDR3 is 16 residues long. The junction had 8 bases not matched to a gene; V was cut back by 5 bases and J by 3 bases. CDR1 is SGHNT and CDR2 is YENEEA in the germline V gene. The CDR3 loop is CASSRSGQGIYNEQFF. Written as DNA, the CDR3 is TGTGCCAGCAGCCGATCCGGACAGGGGATCTACAATGAGCAGTTCTTC.

The gene calls are TRBV2 and TRBJ2-1; a weak D match, TRBD2 (5 bases). The CDR3 contains 15 residues. CDR1 is SNHLY and CDR2 is FYNNEI in the germline V gene. V lost 8 bases to trimming and J lost 6 bases, with 20 bases between them. CDR3: CASRLLAAGGNEQFF. CDR3 coding DNA: TGTGCCAGCCGTCTCCTAGCTGCAGGAGGCAATGAGCAGTTCTTC.

The chain links TRBV12-2 to TRBJ1-5; the table assigns TRBD1, which was not confirmed against the DNA. TRBV12-2 is designated a pseudogene. The CDR3 is made up of 16 amino acids. The CDR3 coding sequence is TGTGCAAGTCGCTTAGTTTCACAGGTGAGCAATCAGCCCCAGCATTTT. This encodes CASRLVSQVSNQPQHF.

The rearrangement links TRBV19 to TRBJ2-7, with 7 nucleotides matching TRBD2. The V gene end was trimmed by 5 bases and the J gene end by 6 bases; junction bases not matched to a gene: 19. CDR1 is LNHDA and CDR2 is SQIVND in the germline V gene (reference sequence). This CDR3 spans 17 amino acids. In DNA form, the CDR3 reads TGTGCCAGTAGTGGGAGTGGTTTGGAGGGAGGGGTCTCCGAGCAGTACTTC. This sequence encodes CASSGSGLEGGVSEQYF.

The rearrangement uses TRBV5-6 and TRBJ2-2; the match to TRBD1 covers 10 bases. This CDR3 spans 16 amino acids. Germline CDR1 reads SGHDT; CDR2 reads YYEEEE. The V and J ends lost 3 bases and 8 bases, in that order; junction bases with no gene match: 10. The CDR3 sequence: CASSSYRDRGTGELFF. DNA of the CDR3: TGTGCCAGCAGCTCCTACCGGGACAGGGGTACTGGGGAGCTGTTTTTT.

V and J are TRBV7-2 and TRBJ1-4; D perhaps matches TRBD1 (6 bases). This CDR3 comprises 16 residues. V lost 1 base, J lost 8 bases, and 17 bases lay in between. Germline CDR1 and CDR2: SGHTA and FQGNSA. The CDR3 DNA sequence: TGTGCCAGCAGCTTAGGCCCACAGGGTCTTAAGGAAAAACTGTTTTTT. This codes for CASSLGPQGLKEKLFF.

The chain recombines TRBV18 with TRBJ1-1, with 9 bases lining up with TRBD1. V lost 5 bases, J lost 1 base, and 11 bases stayed unmatched. Germline CDR1 KGHSH, CDR2 LQKENI. The CDR3 loop spans 17 amino acids. The chain's CDR3 is CASSSTQPGQGNTEAFF. The CDR3 region has the DNA TGTGCCAGCTCATCAACGCAACCGGGACAGGGGAACACTGAAGCTTTCTTT.

This clone appeared a few times. The chain carries TRBV7-2 and TRBJ1-1, with D unresolved. CDR3 length: 13 residues. Per the germline V gene, CDR1 is SGHTA and CDR2 is FQGNSA. Trimming cost V 5 bases and J 3 bases, with 10 bases left between them. CDR3 in DNA: TGTGCCAGCAGCCCCGCGAGTTACACTGAAGCTTTCTTT. As protein: CASSPASYTEAFF.

The rearrangement joins TRBV18 to TRBJ2-5; 7 nucleotides align to TRBD1. There are 13 residues in the CDR3. Germline assignment: CDR1 KGHSH and CDR2 LQKENI. With V trimmed by 3 bases and J by 2 bases, 0 bases remained unmatched. CDR3 in amino acids: CASSPGQQETQYF. Here the CDR3 DNA reads TGTGCCAGCTCACCGGGACAGCAAGAGACCCAGTACTTC.